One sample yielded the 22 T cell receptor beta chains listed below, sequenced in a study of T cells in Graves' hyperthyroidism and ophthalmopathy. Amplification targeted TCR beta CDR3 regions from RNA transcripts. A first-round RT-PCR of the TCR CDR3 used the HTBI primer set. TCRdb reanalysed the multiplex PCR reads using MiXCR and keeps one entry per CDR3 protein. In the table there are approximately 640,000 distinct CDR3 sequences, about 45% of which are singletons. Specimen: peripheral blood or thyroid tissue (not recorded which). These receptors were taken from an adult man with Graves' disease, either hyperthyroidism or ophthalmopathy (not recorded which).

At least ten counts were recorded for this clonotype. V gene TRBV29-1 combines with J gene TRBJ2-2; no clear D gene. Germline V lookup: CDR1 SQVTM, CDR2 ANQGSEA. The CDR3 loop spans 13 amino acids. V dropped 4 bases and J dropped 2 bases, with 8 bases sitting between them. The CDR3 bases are TGCAGCGTTGTCCCCCAAAACACCGGGGAGCTGTTTTTT. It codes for CSVVPQNTGELFF.

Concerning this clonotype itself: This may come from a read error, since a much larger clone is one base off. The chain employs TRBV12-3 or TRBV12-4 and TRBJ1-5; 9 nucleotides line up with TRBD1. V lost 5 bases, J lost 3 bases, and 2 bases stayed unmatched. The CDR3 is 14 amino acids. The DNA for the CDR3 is TGTGCCAGCAGTGGGACAGGGACCAATCAGCCCCAGCATTTT. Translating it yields CASSGTGTNQPQHF.

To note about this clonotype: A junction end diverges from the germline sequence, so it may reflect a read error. The CDR3 loop is CAIRELGSVTQYF. For the CDR3, the DNA is TGTGCCATCAGGGAGTTGGGAAGCGTGACCCAGTACTTC. This rearrangement joins TRBV10-3 to TRBJ2-5; D is unresolved. The CDR3 length is 13 residues. The germline V gene has CDR1 ENHRY and CDR2 SYGVKD.

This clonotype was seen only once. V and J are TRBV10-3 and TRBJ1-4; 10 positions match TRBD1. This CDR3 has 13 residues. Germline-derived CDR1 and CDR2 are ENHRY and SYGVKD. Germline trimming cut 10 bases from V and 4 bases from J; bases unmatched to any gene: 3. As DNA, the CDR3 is TGTGCCACCCGGACAGGGGGTAATGAAAAACTGTTTTTT. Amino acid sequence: CATRTGGNEKLFF.

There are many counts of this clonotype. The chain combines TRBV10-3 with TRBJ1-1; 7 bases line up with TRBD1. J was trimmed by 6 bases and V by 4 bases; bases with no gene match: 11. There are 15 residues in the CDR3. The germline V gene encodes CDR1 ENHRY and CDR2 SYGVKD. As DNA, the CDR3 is TGTGCCATCAGTGGACGGACAGGAGAAATCTCTGAAGCTTTCTTT. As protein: CAISGRTGEISEAFF.

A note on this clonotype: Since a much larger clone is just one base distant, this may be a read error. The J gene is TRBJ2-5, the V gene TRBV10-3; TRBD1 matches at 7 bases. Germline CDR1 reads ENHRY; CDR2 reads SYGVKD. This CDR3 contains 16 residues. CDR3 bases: TGTGCCAGCAGTGAGTCAGGGACAGCGGTACAAGAGACCCAGTACTTC. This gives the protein CASSESGTAVQETQYF.

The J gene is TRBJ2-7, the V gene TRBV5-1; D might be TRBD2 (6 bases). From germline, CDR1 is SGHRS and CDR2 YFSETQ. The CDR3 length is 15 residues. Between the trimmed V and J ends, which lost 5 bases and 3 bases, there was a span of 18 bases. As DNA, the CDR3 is TGCGCCAGCAGTCCCCTCGGAGGGGCGATCTACGAGCAGTACTTC. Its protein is CASSPLGGAIYEQYF.

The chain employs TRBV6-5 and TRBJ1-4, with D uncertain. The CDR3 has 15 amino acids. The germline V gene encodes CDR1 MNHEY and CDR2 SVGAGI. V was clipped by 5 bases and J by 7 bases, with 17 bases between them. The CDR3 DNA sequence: TGTGCCAGCAGTGCCAGACCGGGAATGGGTGAAAAACTGTTTTTT. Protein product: CASSARPGMGEKLFF.

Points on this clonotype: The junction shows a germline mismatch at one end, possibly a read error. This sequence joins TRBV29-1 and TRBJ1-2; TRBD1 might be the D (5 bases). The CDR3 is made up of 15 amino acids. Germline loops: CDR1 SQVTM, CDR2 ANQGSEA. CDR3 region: CGVQGGGRANYGYTF. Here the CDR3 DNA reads TGCGGCGTTCAGGGAGGCGGCAGAGCTAACTATGGCTACACCTTC.

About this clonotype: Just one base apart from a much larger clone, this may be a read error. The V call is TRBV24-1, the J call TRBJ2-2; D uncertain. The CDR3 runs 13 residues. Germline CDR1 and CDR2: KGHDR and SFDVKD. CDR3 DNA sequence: TGTGCCACCGGTGACTTTGGAACCGGGGAGCTGTTTTTT. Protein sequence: CATGDFGTGELFF.

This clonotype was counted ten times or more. The CDR3 loop reads CASSPRTGHYNSPLHF. CDR3 coding DNA: TGTGCCAGCAGCCCGCGGACAGGCCACTATAATTCACCCCTCCACTTT. The rearrangement joins TRBV7-8 to TRBJ1-6; 7 nucleotides agree with TRBD1. The CDR3 is 16 residues long. Germline V lookup: CDR1 SGHVS, CDR2 FQNEAQ. V was clipped by 5 bases and J by 3 bases; unmatched bases: 7.

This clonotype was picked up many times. The CDR3 reads CASSTWEDGYTF. The DNA of the CDR3 is TGTGCCAGCAGTACCTGGGAGGATGGCTACACCTTC. The rearrangement links TRBV25-1 to TRBJ1-2; no reliable D call. Trimming removed 5 bases at V and 6 bases at J, with 10 bases between. CDR3 length: 12 residues. Germline loops: CDR1 MGHDK, CDR2 SYGVNS.

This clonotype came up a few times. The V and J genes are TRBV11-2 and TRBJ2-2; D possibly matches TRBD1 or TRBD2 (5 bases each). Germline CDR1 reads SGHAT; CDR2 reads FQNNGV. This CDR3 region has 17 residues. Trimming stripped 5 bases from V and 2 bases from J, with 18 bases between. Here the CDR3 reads CASSQPGAGTNTGELFF. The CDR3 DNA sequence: TGTGCCAGCAGCCAGCCCGGGGCAGGCACAAACACCGGGGAGCTGTTTTTT.

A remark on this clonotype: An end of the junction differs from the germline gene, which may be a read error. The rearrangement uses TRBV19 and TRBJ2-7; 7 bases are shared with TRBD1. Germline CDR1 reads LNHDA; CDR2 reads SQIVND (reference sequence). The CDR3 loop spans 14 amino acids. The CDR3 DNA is TGTGCCGGTAGTATCAGGGACAGCTCCTACGAGCAGTACTTC. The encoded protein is CAGSIRDSSYEQYF.

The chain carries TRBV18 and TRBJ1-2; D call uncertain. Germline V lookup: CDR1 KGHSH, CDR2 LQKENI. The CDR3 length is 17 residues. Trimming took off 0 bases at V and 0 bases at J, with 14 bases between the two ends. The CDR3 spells CASSPPSRPLSNYGYTF. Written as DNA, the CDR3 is TGTGCCAGCTCACCACCTTCTCGTCCCCTTTCTAACTATGGCTACACCTTC.

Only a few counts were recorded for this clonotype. The CDR3 loop reads CASSVDGQTNTEAFF. CDR3 nucleotide sequence: TGTGCCAGCAGCGTAGACGGGCAAACGAACACTGAAGCTTTCTTT. The chain couples TRBV9 to TRBJ1-1, with D unresolved. Trimming took 0 bases from V and 1 from J, leaving 10 bases between them. The CDR3 spans 15 residues. CDR1 is SGDLS, CDR2 YYNGEE, per germline.

The CDR3 region has the DNA TGTGCCAGCAGTGCCGACAATGAGCAGTTCTTC. This codes for CASSADNEQFF. This chain links TRBV2 with TRBJ2-1; D ambiguous. V shed 4 bases and J shed 5 bases, with 3 bases lying between them. The CDR3 contains 11 residues. Germline V gene sequence: CDR1 SNHLY, CDR2 FYNNEI.

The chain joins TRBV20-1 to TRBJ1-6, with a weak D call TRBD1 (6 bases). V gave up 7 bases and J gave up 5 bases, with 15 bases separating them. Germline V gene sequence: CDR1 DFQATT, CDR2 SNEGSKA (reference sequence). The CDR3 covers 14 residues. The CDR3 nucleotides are TGCAGTGTCGCTCGGGACACGAATAATTCACCCCTCCACTTT. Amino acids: CSVARDTNNSPLHF.

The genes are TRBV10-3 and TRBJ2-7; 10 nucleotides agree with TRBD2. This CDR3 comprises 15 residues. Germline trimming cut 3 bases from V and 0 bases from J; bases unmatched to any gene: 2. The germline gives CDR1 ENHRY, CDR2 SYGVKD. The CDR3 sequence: CAISDLAGVSYEQYF. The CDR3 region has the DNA TGTGCCATCAGTGATCTAGCGGGGGTCTCCTACGAGCAGTACTTC.

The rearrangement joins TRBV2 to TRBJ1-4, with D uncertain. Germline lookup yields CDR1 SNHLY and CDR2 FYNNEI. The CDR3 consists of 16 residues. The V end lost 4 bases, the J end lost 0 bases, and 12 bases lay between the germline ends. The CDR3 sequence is CASSVRRATTNEKLFF. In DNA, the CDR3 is TGTGCCAGCAGTGTCAGAAGGGCGACAACTAATGAAAAACTGTTTTTT.

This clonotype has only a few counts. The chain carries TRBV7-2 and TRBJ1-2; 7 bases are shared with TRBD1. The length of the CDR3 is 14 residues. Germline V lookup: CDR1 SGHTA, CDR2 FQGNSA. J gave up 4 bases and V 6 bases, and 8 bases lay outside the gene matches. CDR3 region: CASSFGTVIYGYTF. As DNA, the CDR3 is TGTGCCAGCAGTTTTGGGACAGTGATCTATGGCTACACCTTC.

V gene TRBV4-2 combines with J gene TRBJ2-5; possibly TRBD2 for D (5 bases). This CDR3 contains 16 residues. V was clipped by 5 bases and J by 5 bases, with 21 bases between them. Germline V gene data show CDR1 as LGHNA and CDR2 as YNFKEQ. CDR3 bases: TGTGCCAGCAGCTTTTCGGCCTCCGGAGGATCGGAGACCCAGTACTTC. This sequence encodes CASSFSASGGSETQYF.